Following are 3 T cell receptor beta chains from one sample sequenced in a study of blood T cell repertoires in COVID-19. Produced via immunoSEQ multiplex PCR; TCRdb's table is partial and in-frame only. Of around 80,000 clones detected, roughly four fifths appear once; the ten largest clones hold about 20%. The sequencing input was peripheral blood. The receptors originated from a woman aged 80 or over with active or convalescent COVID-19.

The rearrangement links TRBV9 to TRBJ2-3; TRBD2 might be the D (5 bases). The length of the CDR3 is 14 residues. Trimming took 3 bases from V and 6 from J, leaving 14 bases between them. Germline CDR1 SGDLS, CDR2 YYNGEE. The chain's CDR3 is CASSERDAMDTQYF. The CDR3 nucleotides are TGTGCCAGCAGCGAGAGGGATGCAATGGATACGCAGTATTTT.

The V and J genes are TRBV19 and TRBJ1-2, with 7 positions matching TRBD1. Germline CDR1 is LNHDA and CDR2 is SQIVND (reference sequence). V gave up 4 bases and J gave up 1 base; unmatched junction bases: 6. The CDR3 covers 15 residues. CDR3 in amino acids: CASSNGQAINYGYTF. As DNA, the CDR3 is TGTGCCAGTAGTAACGGACAGGCTATTAACTATGGCTACACCTTC.

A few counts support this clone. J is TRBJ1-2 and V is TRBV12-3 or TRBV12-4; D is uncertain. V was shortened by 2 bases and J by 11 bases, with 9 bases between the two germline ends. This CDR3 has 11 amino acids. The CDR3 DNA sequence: TGTGCCAGCAGTTTATTCACGAGATACACCTTC. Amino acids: CASSLFTRYTF.